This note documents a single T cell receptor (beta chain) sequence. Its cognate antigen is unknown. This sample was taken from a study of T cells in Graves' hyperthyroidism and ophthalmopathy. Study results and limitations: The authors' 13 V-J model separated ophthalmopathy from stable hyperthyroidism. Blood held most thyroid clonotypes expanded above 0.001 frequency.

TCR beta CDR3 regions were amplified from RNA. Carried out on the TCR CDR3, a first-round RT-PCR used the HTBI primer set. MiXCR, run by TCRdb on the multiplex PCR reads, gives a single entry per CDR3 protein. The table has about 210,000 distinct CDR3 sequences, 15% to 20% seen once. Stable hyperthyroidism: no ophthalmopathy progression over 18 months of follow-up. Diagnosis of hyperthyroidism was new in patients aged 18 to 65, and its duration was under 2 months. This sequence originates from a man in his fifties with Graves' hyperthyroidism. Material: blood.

The chain's CDR3 is CASSPTGTGSSYEQYF. CDR3 nucleotide sequence: TGCGCCAGCAGCCCTACCGGGACCGGAAGCTCCTACGAGCAGTACTTC. V gene TRBV5-1 combines with J gene TRBJ2-7; D might be TRBD1 or TRBD2, each matching 5 bases. Deletions cut 4 bases from V and 0 bases from J, with 17 bases between. The germline gives CDR1 SGHRS, CDR2 YFSETQ. This CDR3 is 16 amino acids long.